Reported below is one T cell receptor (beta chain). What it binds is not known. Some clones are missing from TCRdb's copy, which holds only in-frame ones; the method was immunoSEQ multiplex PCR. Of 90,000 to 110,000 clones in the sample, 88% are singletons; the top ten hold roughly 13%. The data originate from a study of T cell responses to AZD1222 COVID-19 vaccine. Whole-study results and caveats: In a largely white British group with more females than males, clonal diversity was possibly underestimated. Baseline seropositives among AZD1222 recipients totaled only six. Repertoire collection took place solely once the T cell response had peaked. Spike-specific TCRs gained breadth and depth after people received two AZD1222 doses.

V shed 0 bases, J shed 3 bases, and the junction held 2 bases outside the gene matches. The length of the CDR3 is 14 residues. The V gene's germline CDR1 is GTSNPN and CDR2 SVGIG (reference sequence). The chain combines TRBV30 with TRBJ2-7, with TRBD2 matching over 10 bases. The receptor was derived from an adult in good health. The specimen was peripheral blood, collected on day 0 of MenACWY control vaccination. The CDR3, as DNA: TGTGCCTGGAGTGTGGCTAGCGGGAGCTACGAGCAGTACTTC. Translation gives CAWSVASGSYEQYF. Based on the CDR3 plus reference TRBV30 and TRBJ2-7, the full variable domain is SQTIHQWPATLVQPVGSPLSLECTVEGTSNPNLYWYRQAAGRGLQLLFYSVGIGQISSEVPQNLSASRPQDRQFILSSKKLLLSDSGFYLCAWSVASGSYEQYFGPGTRLTVT.